This paragraph reports one T cell receptor beta chain. Its antigen is still unknown. This CDR3 is 13 amino acids long. Between the trimmed V and J ends, which lost 5 bases and 7 bases, there was a span of 15 bases. CDR1 and CDR2 (germline): SGHRS, YFSETQ. This entry comes from a study of cytomegalovirus exposure and HLA in healthy donors. Study-level information: From HLA-typed donors, an early data release held tens of millions of unique TCRs.

Study-wide results and caveats: A later analysis found common viral pathogens apparently linked to several of the most significant clusters. Analyses of presence/absence relied on an assumption of roughly uniform sequencing depth across donors.

Both 60 Vbeta primers and 13 Jbeta primers went into the PCR. The table came from immunoSEQ multiplex PCR; TCRdb's copy has only in-frame clones and leaves some out. The sample has about 110,000 clones; around 82% are singletons. The TCR was taken from a man over 45 in good health and CMV-seronegative. Sequencing was performed on PBMCs. The rearrangement uses TRBV5-1 and TRBJ1-2; D is ambiguous. The CDR3 loop reads CASRMTPAAGYTF. For the CDR3, the DNA is TGCGCCAGCAGGATGACCCCGGCGGCTGGCTACACCTTC.